The 2 T cell receptor beta chains below all came from one sample that was sequenced in a study of T-cell reconstitution after alpha-beta-depleted transplantation in children (dated by TCRdb to 2016 to 2017). This specimen's treatment or condition label, interpreted: allogeneic hematopoietic cell transplantation with graft depleted of TCRalphabeta T cells and CD19 B cells. The library relied on PCR. TCRdb lists the instrument as Illumina HiSeq 2500. TCR library preparation used molecular barcoding, with unique molecular identifiers applied to normalize quantification of the TCRbeta repertoire. The public sequencing data were trimmed at Q25 with fastp and processed into clonotypes with MiXCR by TCRdb, which kept only in-frame beta chains. Rows are unified per CDR3 protein, each entry keeping the most common DNA and genes. The sample table holds 530,000 or so distinct CDR3 sequences, of which more than 20% were seen once. Approximately 33% of the sample is in the top ten clones.

Material: PBMCs, obtained before TCRalphabeta/CD19-depleted stem cell transplant. All receptors derive from a boy in the first two years of life with Wiskott-Aldrich syndrome, due to receive a stem cell transplant.

This clonotype was detected only a few times. The rearrangement links TRBV20-1 to TRBJ2-1; D is uncertain. Germline V CDR1 and CDR2: DFQATT, SNEGSKA (reference sequence). V lost 2 bases and J lost 0, with 5 bases in between. CDR3 length: 13 residues. The CDR3: CSARKSSYNEQFF. As DNA, the CDR3 is TGCAGTGCTAGAAAATCCTCCTACAATGAGCAGTTCTTC.

V and J are TRBV27 and TRBJ1-1; TRBD1 aligns across 9 bases. Per the germline V gene, CDR1 is MNHEY and CDR2 is SMNVEV (reference sequence). With 2 bases clipped from V and 4 bases from J, the junction kept 5 bases outside the gene matches. The CDR3 covers 15 residues. The CDR3 spells CASSLAQGATTEAFF. Here the CDR3 DNA reads TGTGCCAGCAGTTTAGCACAGGGGGCGACCACTGAAGCTTTCTTT.